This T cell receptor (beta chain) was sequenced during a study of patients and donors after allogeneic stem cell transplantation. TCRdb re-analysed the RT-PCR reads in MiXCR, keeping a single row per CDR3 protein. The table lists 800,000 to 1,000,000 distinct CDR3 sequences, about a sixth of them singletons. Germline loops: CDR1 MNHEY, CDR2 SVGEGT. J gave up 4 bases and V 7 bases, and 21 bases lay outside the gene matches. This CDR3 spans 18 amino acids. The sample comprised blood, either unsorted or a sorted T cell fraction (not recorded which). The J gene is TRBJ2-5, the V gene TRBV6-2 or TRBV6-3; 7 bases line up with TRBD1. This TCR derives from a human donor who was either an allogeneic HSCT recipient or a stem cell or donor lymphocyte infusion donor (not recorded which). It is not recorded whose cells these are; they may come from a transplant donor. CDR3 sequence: CASKAKVVRGGIRETQYF. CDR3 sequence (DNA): TGTGCCAGCAAAGCTAAGGTAGTAAGAGGGGGCATACGAGAGACCCAGTACTTC.